The 26 T cell receptor beta chains below were found in one sample sequenced in a study of response to subunit inactivated influenza vaccine. Each CDR3 protein gets one entry after TCRdb re-called the RT-PCR reads with MiXCR. Among roughly 460,000 distinct CDR3 sequences, 11% were seen once, and the ten largest hold approximately 12%. The material sequenced was PBMCs from blood, taken roughly 48 days after vaccination. The receptors were sampled from a man in his forties or fifties who received an inactivated influenza vaccine.

The chain is built from TRBV7-2 and TRBJ1-6, with 8 bases fitting TRBD1. Germline CDR1 is SGHTA and CDR2 is FQGNSA. The CDR3 is 16 amino acids. V dropped 2 bases and J dropped 6; count of bases not matched to a gene: 6. This chain's CDR3 is CASSLRTGRINSPLHF. CDR3 coding DNA: TGTGCCAGCAGCTTACGGACAGGGCGCATTAATTCACCCCTCCACTTT.

This sequence joins TRBV5-1 and TRBJ2-3; 9 nucleotides align to TRBD2. CDR3 size: 16 residues. Unmatched junction bases numbered 7, after V lost 2 bases and J lost 3 bases. Germline V CDR1 and CDR2: SGHRS, YFSETQ. The chain's CDR3 is CASSFRAGGPTDTQYF. The CDR3 DNA follows: TGCGCCAGCAGCTTTAGGGCGGGGGGGCCGACAGATACGCAGTATTTT.

This clonotype was recorded at least ten times. This rearrangement joins TRBV5-1 to TRBJ2-1; TRBD2 aligns across 9 bases. Per the germline V gene, CDR1 is SGHRS and CDR2 is YFSETQ. This CDR3 comprises 15 residues. After removal of 1 base from V and 4 bases from J, the junction contained 3 bases not matched to a gene. CDR3 nucleotides: TGCGCCAGCAGCTTGCTAGCGGGACAGTACAATGAGCAGTTCTTC. As protein: CASSLLAGQYNEQFF.

In this sample, this clonotype turned up many times. CDR3: CAISDPTGNHYEQYF. CDR3 DNA sequence: TGTGCCATCAGTGATCCCACGGGAAACCACTACGAGCAGTACTTC. This chain uses TRBV10-3 with TRBJ2-7, with D tentatively TRBD2 (5 bases). Germline CDR1 is ENHRY and CDR2 is SYGVKD. CDR3 size: 15 residues. Deletions cut 3 bases from V and 3 bases from J, with 15 bases between.

This clonotype was observed many times. The chain joins TRBV5-6 to TRBJ2-2; 8 positions agree with TRBD1. V dropped 3 bases and J dropped 0; count of bases not matched to a gene: 4. The CDR3 is made up of 16 amino acids. Germline CDR1 reads SGHDT; CDR2 reads YYEEEE. CDR3: CASSWGQETNTGELFF. The CDR3 nucleotides read TGTGCCAGCAGCTGGGGACAGGAAACGAACACCGGGGAGCTGTTTTTT.

With regard to this clonotype: The junction does not match germline at one end; this may be a read error. This chain links TRBV20-1 with TRBJ2-3, with D possibly TRBD2 on 5 matching bases. The CDR3 has 11 amino acids. Germline V CDR1 and CDR2: DFQATT, SNEGSKA (reference sequence). CDR3 region: CSATPRDRQYF. Here the CDR3 DNA reads TGCAGTGCTACCCCCCGGGATAGGCAGTATTTT.

This clonotype was observed a few times. This chain joins TRBV20-1 and TRBJ2-3; 9 bases fit TRBD2. The CDR3 consists of 15 residues. V lost 3 bases to trimming and J lost 5 bases; unmatched junction nucleotides: 9. The V gene's germline CDR1 is DFQATT and CDR2 SNEGSKA (reference sequence). CDR3 nucleotides: TGCAGTGCTAGTCTCGGAGTTAGCGGGGGAGATACGCAGTATTTT. The encoded protein is CSASLGVSGGDTQYF.

V and J are TRBV5-1 and TRBJ1-2; D unresolved. Trimming pared 0 bases from V and 6 bases from J, leaving 6 bases between. The CDR3 sequence is 12 residues long. CDR1 is SGHRS, CDR2 YFSETQ, per germline. CDR3 amino acids: CASSLDFDGYTF. CDR3 nucleotide sequence: TGCGCCAGCAGCTTGGACTTCGATGGCTACACCTTC.

The CDR3 protein is CASRPLVNADTQYF. CDR3 sequence (DNA): TGCGCCAGCAGACCCCTAGTTAACGCAGATACGCAGTATTTT. V usage is TRBV5-1 and J usage is TRBJ2-3; D remains ambiguous. The CDR3 covers 14 residues. Trimming stripped 5 bases from V and 4 bases from J, with 14 bases between. Germline loops: CDR1 SGHRS, CDR2 YFSETQ.

This clonotype was seen at least ten times. The V and J genes are TRBV20-1 and TRBJ2-2; D unclear. Germline V CDR1 and CDR2: DFQATT, SNEGSKA (reference sequence). Trimming removed 3 bases at V and 6 bases at J, with 11 bases between. The CDR3 spans 13 residues. The CDR3 sequence is CSASASEAGELFF. CDR3 in DNA: TGCAGTGCTAGTGCCAGCGAAGCCGGGGAGCTGTTTTTT.

The chain has TRBV7-2 and TRBJ2-7, with D unresolved. Germline V CDR1 and CDR2: SGHTA, FQGNSA. V shed 5 bases and J shed 3 bases, with 14 bases lying between them. The CDR3 sequence is 14 residues long. The chain's CDR3 is CASSAQVSLYEQYF. The CDR3, as DNA: TGTGCCAGCAGCGCTCAGGTTTCCCTCTACGAGCAGTACTTC.

This clonotype showed up just a few times. This sequence joins TRBV5-1 and TRBJ2-3, with 8 bases fitting TRBD1. Germline lookup yields CDR1 SGHRS and CDR2 YFSETQ. V shed 3 bases, J shed 7 bases, and the junction held 7 bases outside the gene matches. This CDR3 has 14 amino acids. CDR3 sequence: CASSYDRGRNTQYF. The CDR3 nucleotides read TGCGCCAGCAGCTACGACAGGGGACGGAATACGCAGTATTTT.

This clonotype appeared a few times. The genes are TRBV5-1 and TRBJ1-1; D is possibly TRBD1 (5 bases). The CDR3 contains 14 residues. CDR1 SGHRS and CDR2 YFSETQ come from the germline V gene. V lost 4 bases, J lost 0 bases, and 10 bases lay in between. This CDR3 is CASSPGRMNTEAFF. The CDR3 DNA reads as TGCGCCAGCAGCCCGGGACGGATGAACACTGAAGCTTTCTTT.

The chain employs TRBV12-3 or TRBV12-4 and TRBJ2-3, with 8 bases that match TRBD2. J lost 3 bases, V lost 7 bases, and 6 bases had no gene match. The CDR3 consists of 14 residues. As DNA, the CDR3 is TGTGCCAGCACCCGGGGGGGAGGGACAGATACGCAGTATTTT. Translated, it gives CASTRGGGTDTQYF.

This clonotype was picked up a small number of times. The CDR3: CSARPGRARAYEQYF. Here the CDR3 DNA reads TGCAGTGCTAGACCCGGCCGGGCGCGGGCCTACGAGCAGTACTTC. The chain recombines TRBV20-1 with TRBJ2-7, with D tentatively TRBD2 (5 bases). Germline V gene lookup returns CDR1 DFQATT and CDR2 SNEGSKA (reference sequence). Trimming took off 2 bases at V and 2 bases at J, with 16 bases between the two ends. This CDR3 region has 15 residues.

This clonotype was picked up a small number of times. V usage is TRBV5-1 and J usage is TRBJ2-2, with 9 bases that match TRBD1. The CDR3 spans 15 residues. Per germline, CDR1 SGHRS and CDR2 YFSETQ. Germline trimming cut 2 bases from V and 3 bases from J; bases unmatched to any gene: 2. This chain's CDR3 is CASSLGTGHTGELFF. The CDR3 nucleotides read TGCGCCAGCAGCTTAGGGACAGGGCACACCGGGGAGCTGTTTTTT.

This clonotype was picked up a small number of times. The chain has TRBV21-1 and TRBJ1-6; TRBD1 is taken as the D call from the table, unchecked against the DNA. TRBV21-1 is deemed a pseudogene. The CDR3 totals 16 residues. The CDR3 protein is CASSIHRQDYNSPLHF. CDR3 DNA sequence: TGTGCCAGCAGCATCCACAGACAGGACTATAATTCACCCCTCCACTTT.

The J gene is TRBJ2-1, the V gene TRBV7-9, with 8 positions matching TRBD1. Germline V gives CDR1 SEHNR, CDR2 FQNEAQ (reference sequence). This CDR3 spans 14 amino acids. V shed 7 bases, J shed 8 bases, and the junction held 10 bases outside the gene matches. DNA for the CDR3: TGTGCCAGCACTCACCGGGACAGGATATATGAGCAGTTCTTC. Protein sequence: CASTHRDRIYEQFF.

In its sample, this clonotype was seen a few times. The V and J genes are TRBV20-1 and TRBJ1-1; the D gene is possibly TRBD1 (5 bases). Per the germline V gene, CDR1 is DFQATT and CDR2 is SNEGSKA (reference sequence). V was cut by 7 bases and J by 4 bases, with 13 bases left in between. This CDR3 has 12 residues. CDR3 amino acids: CSVTGVITEAFF. CDR3 nucleotides: TGCAGTGTCACGGGGGTGATCACTGAAGCTTTCTTT.

The chain carries TRBV14 and TRBJ2-1; TRBD2 aligns across 9 bases. Looked up from germline, CDR1 is SGHDN and CDR2 is FVKESK. The V gene end was trimmed by 0 bases and the J gene end by 0 bases; junction bases not matched to a gene: 6. The CDR3 length is 18 residues. The DNA of the CDR3 is TGTGCCAGCAGCCAAGATTGGCGGGAGGGCAGCTCCTACAATGAGCAGTTCTTC. Protein sequence: CASSQDWREGSSYNEQFF.

The chain recombines TRBV13 with TRBJ2-7; D possibly corresponds to TRBD2 (6 bases). Trimming cost V 0 bases and J 5 bases, with 17 bases left between them. The CDR3 is made up of 16 amino acids. Germline-derived CDR1 and CDR2 are PRHDT and FYEKMQ (reference sequence). CDR3 nucleotides: TGTGCCAGCAGCTTAGGTCTAGCGTACAAATGGGACGAGCAGTACTTC. Amino acids: CASSLGLAYKWDEQYF.

This clonotype turned up a few times. The gene calls are TRBV5-1 and TRBJ2-7, with 9 bases that match TRBD1. CDR1 and CDR2 (germline): SGHRS, YFSETQ. V lost 4 bases, J lost 7 bases, and 9 bases stayed unmatched. The CDR3 loop spans 14 amino acids. DNA of the CDR3: TGCGCCAGCAGCCGAACTCCGACAGGGGGGGAGCAGTACTTC. Its translation: CASSRTPTGGEQYF. The whole variable domain, filled in from reference TRBV5-1 and TRBJ2-7, reads KAGVTQTPRYLIKTRGQQVTLSCSPISGHRSVSWYQQTPGQGLQFLFEYFSETQRNKGNFPGRFSGRQFSNSRSEMNVSTLELGDSALYLCASSRTPTGGEQYFGPGTRLTVT.

The gene calls are TRBV7-9 and TRBJ2-1, with D hard to call. The V end was cut by 1 base, the J end by 4 bases, with 8 bases between. The germline gives CDR1 SEHNR, CDR2 FQNEAQ (reference sequence). This CDR3 is built from 14 residues. The DNA for the CDR3 is TGTGCCAGCAGCTTAGAGGCCTTATACAATGAGCAGTTCTTC. Its protein product is CASSLEALYNEQFF.

This clonotype was observed at least ten times. The V gene is TRBV20-1, the J gene TRBJ2-3; 14 nucleotides line up with TRBD2. The V gene end was trimmed by 6 bases and the J gene end by 7 bases; junction bases not matched to a gene: 18. The CDR3 totals 18 residues. Germline V gene data show CDR1 as DFQATT and CDR2 as SNEGSKA (reference sequence). The CDR3 sequence is CSAPGLAGGQDRGNTQYF. CDR3 DNA sequence: TGCAGTGCCCCTGGACTAGCGGGAGGACAAGACAGGGGGAATACGCAGTATTTT.

The chain recombines TRBV20-1 with TRBJ2-1, with D unresolved. CDR1 and CDR2 from the germline V gene are DFQATT and SNEGSKA (reference sequence). The CDR3 is 11 residues long. Trimming stripped 8 bases from V and 8 bases from J, with 13 bases between. This chain's CDR3 is CSTGFGYEQFF. The CDR3 nucleotides are TGCAGTACTGGATTCGGGTATGAGCAGTTCTTC.

There are many counts of this clonotype. The J gene is TRBJ1-2, the V gene TRBV6-1; D remains unclear. The V and J ends lost 5 bases and 2 bases respectively, with 12 bases between them. Germline assignment: CDR1 MNHNS and CDR2 SASEGT. The CDR3 totals 14 residues. Here the CDR3 DNA reads TGTGCCAGCAGTCCCCACGGATCGAACTATGGCTACACCTTC. This sequence encodes CASSPHGSNYGYTF.